The rows below give T cell receptor beta chains drawn from one sample of a study of identical twins. TCRdb re-called the 5' RACE reads through MiXCR, storing one row per CDR3 protein. Of 600,000 to 850,000 distinct CDR3 sequences listed, about 20% are singletons. These data also featured in a second study, about T cells expressing NK-cell markers.

The sequencing sample was made of PBMCs. The receptor set was obtained from a woman aged 18-29 years in good health. CDR3s include the opening cysteine and the closing phenylalanine or tryptophan. A D gene is named only where the DNA matches it firmly. Not every row has a clone size; where given, it reads once, few, many or a size class.

>TRBV7-2|NA|NA|TRBJ2-5
TGTGCCAGCAGCTTAGAACAGTTAGGGACCCAGTACTTC
CASSLEQLGTQYF
>TRBV5-6|many|NA|TRBJ2-1
TGTGCCAGCAGCTCGGGACTGAGCTCCTACAATGAGCAGTTCTTC
CASSSGLSSYNEQFF
>TRBV12-3/TRBV12-4|many|NA|TRBJ1-5
TGTGCCAGCAGTTTGGTAGGAAAAGATCAGCCCCAGCATTTT
CASSLVGKDQPQHF
>TRBV12-3/TRBV12-4|few|NA|TRBJ2-7
TGTGCCAGCAGTTTAGAGGTTTGGGGGGAATCCTACGAGCAGTACTTC
CASSLEVWGESYEQYF
>TRBV12-5|few|NA|TRBJ2-7
TGTGCTAGTGGGGCACAGGGTTACGGCTCCGAGCAGTACTTC
CASGAQGYGSEQYF
>TRBV29-1|few|NA|TRBJ2-7
TGCAGCGTCCGGACAGCATACGAGCAGTACTTC
CSVRTAYEQYF
>TRBV9|few|NA|TRBJ2-7
TGTGCCAGCAGCGTAGACGGCAACTACGAGCAGTACTTC
CASSVDGNYEQYF
>TRBV5-6|NA|TRBD1|TRBJ2-3
TGTGCCAGCAGCGGGGACAGATGGACGGATACGCAGTATTTT
CASSGDRWTDTQYF
>TRBV5-1|few|TRBD1|TRBJ2-3
TGCGCCAGCGGTGAGCAGGGGGCGGATACGCAGTATTTT
CASGEQGADTQYF
>TRBV29-1|NA|NA|TRBJ2-2
TGCAGCTCCAGACAGAACACCGGGGAGCTGTTTTTT
CSSRQNTGELFF
>TRBV9|few|NA|TRBJ2-3
TGTGCCAGCGGGAGGGGGGACTTCACAGATACGCAGTATTTT
CASGRGDFTDTQYF
>TRBV5-1|few|NA|TRBJ2-6
TGCGCCAGCAGCTTCTTTGGGGCCAACGTCCTGACTTTC
CASSFFGANVLTF
>TRBV6-2/TRBV6-3|NA|TRBD2|TRBJ2-7
TGTGCCAGCAGGGGACTAGCGGGAGGCTACGAGCAGTACTTC
CASRGLAGGYEQYF
>TRBV7-9|few|TRBD2|TRBJ2-3
TGTGCCAGCAGCTCCCTAGCGGGAGGGCCTCTAGATACGCAGTATTTT
CASSSLAGGPLDTQYF
>TRBV7-2|few|TRBD2|TRBJ2-1
TGTGCCAGCAGCTTAAGTCGTAGGCGGGGGGGGGATAATGAGCAGTTCTTC
CASSLSRRRGGDNEQFF
>TRBV4-2|NA|NA|TRBJ1-5
TGTGCCAGCAGCCAAGAATCTGATCAGCCCCAGCATTTT
CASSQESDQPQHF
>TRBV12-3/TRBV12-4|few|NA|TRBJ2-2
TGTGCCAGCCGTATTGGGTTGTCGGGCACCGGGGAGCTGTTTTTT
CASRIGLSGTGELFF
>TRBV21-1|NA|NA|TRBJ1-1
TGTGCCAGCAAGAGGAAGGGGGCAATCTTCGCGAACACTGAAGCTTTCTTT
CASKRKGAIFANTEAFF
>TRBV12-3/TRBV12-4|NA|NA|TRBJ2-3
TGTGCCAGCAGTGAGGTGGTTTCTAGGCAGTATTTT
CASSEVVSRQYF
>TRBV9|few|NA|TRBJ2-2
TGTGCCAGCAGCGTAGGAAGGGGGACCTTCACCGGGGAGCTGTTTTTT
CASSVGRGTFTGELFF
>TRBV5-4|few|NA|TRBJ2-5
TGTGCCAGCAGCGCCGTCTCGGGCGGGCCACAAGAGACCCAGTACTTC
CASSAVSGGPQETQYF
>TRBV12-3/TRBV12-4|NA|NA|TRBJ2-1
TGTGCCAGCAGTTCCCTAACCAGGGACAATGAGCAGTTCTTC
CASSSLTRDNEQFF
>TRBV6-5|NA|TRBD1|TRBJ2-5
TGTGCCAGCAGTTACGGGACAGGGACCCGAGAGACCCAGTACTTC
CASSYGTGTRETQYF
>TRBV12-3/TRBV12-4|few|TRBD2|TRBJ2-3
TGTGCCAGCAGTCTACTAGCGGGAGAACAGGATACGCAGTATTTT
CASSLLAGEQDTQYF
>TRBV20-1|NA|NA|TRBJ1-2
TGCAGTGCTAGTACCCCGGGCAGGGGAGGTGATGGCTACACCTTC
CSASTPGRGGDGYTF
>TRBV6-4|few|NA|TRBJ1-4
TGTGCCAGCCAAAAAGTCGGGCCTGGCAATGAAAAACTGTTTTTT
CASQKVGPGNEKLFF
>TRBV10-3|NA|NA|TRBJ1-1
TGTGCCATCAGTGAGTCGAGTGGAATGAACACTGAAGCTTTCTTT
CAISESSGMNTEAFF
>TRBV20-1|NA|TRBD2|TRBJ2-1
TGCAGTGCTTCCTCGGGACTAGAGAGGGGATACAATGAGCAGTTCTTC
CSASSGLERGYNEQFF
>TRBV12-3/TRBV12-4|few|NA|TRBJ1-2
TGTGCCAGCAGTTTAGAAACCGGGCCGACGTATGGCTACACCTTC
CASSLETGPTYGYTF
>TRBV4-1|NA|TRBD2|TRBJ2-1
TGCGCCAGCAGCCTATCGGGGCTGCATCTAGCGGGAGTTTTTGCTGTCGATGAGCAGTTCTTC
CASSLSGLHLAGVFAVDEQFF
>TRBV5-1|few|TRBD1|TRBJ1-1
TGCGCCAGCAGCGGGGACAGGCTGAACACTGAAGCTTTCTTT
CASSGDRLNTEAFF
>TRBV6-6|few|TRBD2|TRBJ2-5
TGTGCCACCGCCTCGGGGGGAGAGACCCAGTACTTC
CATASGGETQYF
>TRBV20-1|NA|NA|TRBJ2-1
TGCAGTGCTGCCGGGGCCTACAATGAGCAGTTCTTC
CSAAGAYNEQFF
>TRBV20-1|few|NA|TRBJ2-5
TGCAGTGCCCTCTGGGGTGGGGGGCTAGAGACCCAGTACTTC
CSALWGGGLETQYF
>TRBV20-1|NA|NA|TRBJ2-3
TGCAGTGCTAGAGACAGCGATACGCAGTATTTT
CSARDSDTQYF
>TRBV12-3/TRBV12-4|NA|NA|TRBJ2-3
TGTGCCAGCAGTTTAAGGAGCGGAACCACAGATACGCAGTATTTT
CASSLRSGTTDTQYF
>TRBV12-3/TRBV12-4|NA|NA|TRBJ1-4
TGTGCCAGCAGTTTCTTTAATGAAAAACTGTTTTTT
CASSFFNEKLFF